These 22 T cell receptor beta chains were all obtained from the same sample, sequenced in a study of control samples from healthy donors and cancer patients. This table comes from immunoSEQ multiplex PCR, and its TCRdb copy is limited to in-frame clones, with some not included. The sample contains approximately 120,000 clones, roughly nine tenths of which appear only once. The sequenced sample consisted of blood. The source is a human donor in good health. The donor label of this sample is uncertain.

As DNA, the CDR3 is TGTGCCAGCAGCGTAGCGGTAGGGGGCTATGGCTACACCTTC. Its translation is CASSVAVGGYGYTF. The V and J genes are TRBV9 and TRBJ1-2, with D possibly TRBD1 on 6 matching bases. This CDR3 is built from 14 residues. V lost 0 bases, J lost 4 bases, and 10 bases lay in between. Germline V gene sequence: CDR1 SGDLS, CDR2 YYNGEE. Complete variable domain (other parts from reference TRBV9 and TRBJ1-2): DSGVTQTPKHLITATGQRVTLRCSPRSGDLSVYWYQQSLDQGLQFLIQYYNGEERAKGNILERFSAQQFPDLHSELNLSSLELGDSALYFCASSVAVGGYGYTFGSGTRLTVV.

In the case of this clone: Other DNA variants within this sample encode the same CDR3. The chain has TRBV5-1 and TRBJ1-2; D remains ambiguous. Germline V gene data show CDR1 as SGHRS and CDR2 as YFSETQ. V lost 4 bases to trimming and J lost 2 bases, with 3 bases between them. The length of the CDR3 is 11 residues. The CDR3 DNA reads as TGCGCCAGCAGCAGCAACTATGGCTACACCTTC. It is translated as CASSSNYGYTF.

This clone has a handful of counts. The chain carries TRBV5-4 and TRBJ2-1; 10 bases line up with TRBD2. Losses at the gene ends were 2 bases for V and 4 bases for J; bases not matched to a gene: 3. Germline V gives CDR1 SGHNT, CDR2 YYREEE (reference sequence). The length of the CDR3 is 15 residues. The chain's CDR3 is CASSFFSGGYNEQFF. CDR3 coding DNA: TGTGCCAGCAGCTTTTTTAGCGGGGGGTACAATGAGCAGTTCTTC.

The chain has TRBV6-1 and TRBJ1-1; perhaps TRBD1 as D (6 bases). Trimming removed 4 bases from V and 1 base from J, with 19 bases in between. CDR1 and CDR2 (germline): MNHNS, SASEGT. This CDR3 contains 17 residues. The CDR3 is CASSGTPWTVTNTEAFF. The DNA of the CDR3 is TGTGCCAGCAGTGGAACACCTTGGACAGTAACGAACACTGAAGCTTTCTTT.

This clone was seen a single time. The V call is TRBV18, the J call TRBJ1-6; tentatively, D is TRBD1 (6 bases). CDR1 and CDR2 (germline): KGHSH, LQKENI. The germline V and J ends were trimmed by 2 bases and 0 bases, with 8 bases remaining between them. The CDR3 covers 16 residues. CDR3 amino acids: CASSPRGSSYNSPLHF. CDR3 in DNA: TGTGCCAGCTCACCAAGGGGGAGCTCCTATAATTCACCCCTCCACTTT.

This chain links TRBV6-5 with TRBJ2-3; no clear D. Germline loops: CDR1 MNHEY, CDR2 SVGAGI. Trimming left V 5 bases short and J 3 bases short, with 9 bases between. CDR3 length: 13 residues. The CDR3 here is CASSTQRTDTQYF. The CDR3 nucleotides read TGTGCCAGCAGTACCCAACGAACAGATACGCAGTATTTT.

The chain links TRBV27 to TRBJ1-2; no definite D call. The CDR3 runs to 13 residues. V was trimmed by 3 bases and J by 2 bases, leaving 7 bases between them. CDR1 MNHEY and CDR2 SMNVEV come from the germline V gene (reference sequence). The CDR3: CASSFGPNYGYTF. Here the CDR3 DNA reads TGTGCCAGCAGTTTCGGACCCAACTATGGCTACACCTTC.

V usage is TRBV27 and J usage is TRBJ1-2; D is unclear. Germline V gene data show CDR1 as MNHEY and CDR2 as SMNVEV (reference sequence). The CDR3 is 12 amino acids. Trimming shortened V by 0 bases and J by 8 bases, and 7 bases separated the two germline ends. The chain's CDR3 is CASSLSGVGYTF. As DNA, the CDR3 is TGTGCCAGCAGTTTATCGGGAGTCGGCTACACCTTC.

The gene calls are TRBV27 and TRBJ2-7; the match to TRBD1 covers 11 bases. V lost 6 bases, J lost 6 bases, and 7 bases stayed unmatched. Germline V gives CDR1 MNHEY, CDR2 SMNVEV (reference sequence). This CDR3 has 14 amino acids. In DNA form, the CDR3 reads TGTGCCAGCAGAGGACAGGGGGCTGAGGGCGAGCAGTACTTC. It translates to CASRGQGAEGEQYF.

This chain connects TRBV2 to TRBJ1-5, with no clear D. CDR3 size: 15 residues. Trimming left V 1 base short and J 1 base short, with 8 bases between. The V gene's germline CDR1 is SNHLY and CDR2 FYNNEI. Here the CDR3 reads CASSEGVASNQPQHF. The CDR3 region has the DNA TGTGCCAGCAGTGAAGGGGTAGCGAGCAATCAGCCCCAGCATTTT. The full variable domain, its missing parts supplied by reference TRBV2 and TRBJ1-5, is EPEVTQTPSHQVTQMGQEVILRCVPISNHLYFYWYRQILGQKVEFLVSFYNNEISEKSEIFDDQFSVERPDGSNFTLKIRSTKLEDSAMYFCASSEGVASNQPQHFGDGTRLSIL.

V gene TRBV27 combines with J gene TRBJ2-1, with no clear D. This CDR3 has 15 amino acids. V was shortened by 2 bases and J by 0 bases, with 8 bases between the two germline ends. Looked up from germline, CDR1 is MNHEY and CDR2 is SMNVEV (reference sequence). CDR3 loop: CASSLDGNSYNEQFF. CDR3 sequence (DNA): TGTGCCAGCAGTTTAGATGGGAACTCCTACAATGAGCAGTTCTTC.

This chain uses TRBV7-3 with TRBJ2-5, with D unclear. Deletions cut 1 base from V and 3 bases from J, with 9 bases between. This CDR3 comprises 14 residues. Germline V CDR1 and CDR2: SGHTA, FQGTGA. CDR3 sequence: CASSLSFREETQYF. In DNA form, the CDR3 reads TGTGCCAGCAGCTTAAGCTTCCGGGAAGAGACCCAGTACTTC.

The count of this clone is one. The V and J genes are TRBV18 and TRBJ1-4; no clear D. This CDR3 comprises 15 residues. Trimming shortened V by 2 bases and J by 1 base, and 8 bases separated the two germline ends. Germline V gene lookup returns CDR1 KGHSH and CDR2 LQKENI. In nucleotides, the CDR3 is TGTGCCAGCTCACCAGGCGGGGTAACTAATGAAAAACTGTTTTTT. Its protein product is CASSPGGVTNEKLFF.

This chain links TRBV6-5 with TRBJ2-3; D gene ambiguous. Germline V gene sequence: CDR1 MNHEY, CDR2 SVGAGI. CDR3 size: 11 residues. V gave up 9 bases and J gave up 4 bases, with 8 bases separating them. CDR3 bases: TGTGCCAGTGCGGTCGCAGATACGCAGTATTTT. Translation: CASAVADTQYF.

The rearrangement uses TRBV5-1 and TRBJ2-1; 7 bases align to TRBD1. This CDR3 contains 16 residues. Trimming at V came to 3 bases and at J to 2 bases, leaving 8 bases not matched to a gene. Germline CDR1 and CDR2: SGHRS and YFSETQ. The CDR3 bases are TGCGCCAGCAGCTCTCTGGGGCAGGGGGCCTACAATGAGCAGTTCTTC. As protein: CASSSLGQGAYNEQFF.

This chain links TRBV3-1 (or the pseudogene TRBV3-2) with TRBJ1-3; D is unresolved. The length of the CDR3 is 14 residues. Germline CDR1 and CDR2: LGHDT and YNNKEL (reference sequence). The ends were cut back, 2 bases at V and 1 base at J, with 6 bases in the middle. The CDR3 DNA reads TGTGCCAGCAGCCAAACCGAGTCTGGAAACACCATATATTTT. Translated: CASSQTESGNTIYF.

The rearrangement joins TRBV5-1 to TRBJ1-5; D gene ambiguous. CDR3 size: 13 residues. Trimming cost V 6 bases and J 2 bases, with 9 bases left between them. The germline CDR1 and CDR2 sequences are SGHRS and YFSETQ. DNA of the CDR3: TGCGCCAGCACTCTTTCCCGCAATCAGCCCCAGCATTTT. Amino acid sequence: CASTLSRNQPQHF.

The V and J genes are TRBV7-9 and TRBJ1-3; the D is unclear. CDR1 and CDR2 from the germline V gene are SEHNR and FQNEAQ (reference sequence). V was cut by 0 bases and J by 0 bases, with 15 bases left in between. This CDR3 region has 18 residues. The CDR3: CASSLALQDGYSGNTIYF. In DNA form, the CDR3 reads TGTGCCAGCAGCTTAGCCCTCCAAGACGGCTACTCTGGAAACACCATATATTTT.

V is TRBV29-1 and J is TRBJ2-3, with D unresolved. The CDR3 totals 13 residues. Germline CDR1 is SQVTM and CDR2 is ANQGSEA. Deletions cut 7 bases from V and 4 bases from J, with 15 bases between. The CDR3 loop reads CSGALKGPDTQYF. As DNA, the CDR3 is TGCAGCGGCGCTCTGAAGGGCCCAGATACGCAGTATTTT.

The chain carries TRBV6-5 and TRBJ1-4; the D gene is possibly TRBD1 (5 bases). The CDR3 loop spans 13 amino acids. V lost 5 bases to trimming and J lost 12 bases, with 16 bases between them. Germline V gene sequence: CDR1 MNHEY, CDR2 SVGAGI. The CDR3: CASSRRTGGELFF. DNA of the CDR3: TGTGCCAGCAGTCGACGGACGGGAGGGGAACTGTTTTTT.

The rearrangement uses TRBV27 and TRBJ2-1; no definite D call. The germline V and J ends were trimmed by 3 bases and 4 bases, with 7 bases remaining between them. The V gene's germline CDR1 is MNHEY and CDR2 SMNVEV (reference sequence). This CDR3 is built from 13 residues. CDR3 loop: CASSFKRYNEQFF. The DNA of the CDR3 is TGTGCCAGCAGTTTTAAGAGATACAATGAGCAGTTCTTC.

This clone was seen once. The V and J genes are TRBV6-5 and TRBJ2-5; TRBD1 matches at 8 bases. The V gene's germline CDR1 is MNHEY and CDR2 SVGAGI. The CDR3 runs 16 residues. The V and J ends lost 1 base and 5 bases, in that order; junction bases with no gene match: 9. The CDR3 reads CASSYFAGGASETQYF. The CDR3 region has the DNA TGTGCCAGCAGTTACTTTGCAGGGGGCGCATCCGAGACCCAGTACTTC.